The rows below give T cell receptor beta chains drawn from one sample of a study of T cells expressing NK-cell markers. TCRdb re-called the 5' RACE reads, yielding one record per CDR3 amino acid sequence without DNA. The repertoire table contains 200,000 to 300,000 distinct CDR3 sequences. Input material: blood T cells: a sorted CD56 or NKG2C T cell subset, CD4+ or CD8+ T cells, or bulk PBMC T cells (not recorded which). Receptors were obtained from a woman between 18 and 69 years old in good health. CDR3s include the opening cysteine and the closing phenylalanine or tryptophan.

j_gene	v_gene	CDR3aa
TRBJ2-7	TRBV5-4	CASSLIGSYEQYF
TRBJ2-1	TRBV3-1	CASRRASGGNEQFF
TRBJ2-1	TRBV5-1	CASKSHPTSYNEQFF
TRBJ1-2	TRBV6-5	CASRPRQVANYGYTF
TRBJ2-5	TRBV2	CASSDGPVQETQYF
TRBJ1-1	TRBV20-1	CSAPTGGNTEAFF
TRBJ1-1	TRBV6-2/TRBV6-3	CASSYPIWGTTLNTEAFF
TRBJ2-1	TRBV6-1	CASRRNSGSRNEQFF
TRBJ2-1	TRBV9	CASSVGSGRSAGGLHNEQFF
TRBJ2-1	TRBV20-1	CSAIARVGEQFF
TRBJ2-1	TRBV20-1	CSAREDRWEQFF
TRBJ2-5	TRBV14	CASSRGWTMETQYF
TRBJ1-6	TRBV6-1	CASSKTQQGAVSPLHF
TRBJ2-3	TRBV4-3	CASSQLASTQYF
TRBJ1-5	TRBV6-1	CASRRGGQGSQPQHF
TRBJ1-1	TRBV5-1	CASSLAGDAFF
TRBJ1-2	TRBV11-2	CASSLEADYGYTF
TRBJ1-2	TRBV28	CASSRQSLRGYTF
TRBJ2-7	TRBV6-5	CASSYSGGGSYEQYF
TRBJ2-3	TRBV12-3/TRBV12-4	CASSLSQTGDPTTDTQYF
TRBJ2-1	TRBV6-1	CASSSMRYNEQFF
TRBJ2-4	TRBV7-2	CASSLRGQKNIQYF
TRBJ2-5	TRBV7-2	CASSPDRYQETQYF
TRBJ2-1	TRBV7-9	CASRLIGTSDSTEQFF
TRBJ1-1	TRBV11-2	CASSLETAPNTEAFF